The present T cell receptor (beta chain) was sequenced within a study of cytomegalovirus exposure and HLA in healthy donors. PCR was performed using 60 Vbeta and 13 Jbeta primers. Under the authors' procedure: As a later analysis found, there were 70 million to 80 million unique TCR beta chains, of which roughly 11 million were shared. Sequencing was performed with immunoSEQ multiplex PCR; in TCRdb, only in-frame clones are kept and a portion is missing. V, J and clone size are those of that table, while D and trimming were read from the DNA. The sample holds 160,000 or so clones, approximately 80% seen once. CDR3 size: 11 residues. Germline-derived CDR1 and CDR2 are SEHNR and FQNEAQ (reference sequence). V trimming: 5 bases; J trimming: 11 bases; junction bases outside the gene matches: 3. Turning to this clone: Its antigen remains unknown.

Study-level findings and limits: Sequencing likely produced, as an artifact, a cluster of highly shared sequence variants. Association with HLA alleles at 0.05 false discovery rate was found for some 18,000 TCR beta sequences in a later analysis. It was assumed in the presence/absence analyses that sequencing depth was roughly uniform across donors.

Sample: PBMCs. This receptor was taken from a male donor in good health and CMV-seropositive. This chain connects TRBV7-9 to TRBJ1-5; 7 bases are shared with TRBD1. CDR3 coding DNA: TGTGCCAGCAGCCAGGGGACAGCCCAGCATTTT. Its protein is CASSQGTAQHF.